Listed below are T cell receptor beta chains from one sample, sequenced in a study of vaccination and CD4 T cells after COVID-19. TCRdb used MiXCR to reprocess the PCR reads, holding one entry per CDR3 protein. The sample shows 9,500 to 15,000 distinct CDR3 sequences, roughly 47% of them seen only once. Their target antigens are unknown. Sample: CD4+ T cells from blood, cultured in vitro. Every receptor here comes from a human donor who had recovered from COVID-19. The CDR3 runs from the conserved cysteine through the conserved F or W. Each record gives: CDR3 length, D gene, J gene, clone size, V gene, CDR3 protein, CDR3 DNA. A D gene is named only where the DNA matches it firmly. The size field is filled for only some rows; it gives once, few, many or a size class.

16 TRBD2 TRBJ2-3 few TRBV30 CAWSQLSGGPHGTQYF TGTGCCTGGAGCCAACTAAGCGGGGGGCCCCACGGTACGCAGTATTTT
14 - TRBJ1-3 few TRBV19 CASNRGISGNTIYF TGTGCCAGTAACCGCGGGATCTCTGGAAACACCATATATTTT
12 TRBD1 TRBJ1-2 large TRBV30 CAWSSRGHGYTF TGTGCCTGGAGTTCTAGGGGGCATGGCTACACCTTC
15 TRBD1 TRBJ2-2 - TRBV2 CASRLRDRESGELFF TGTGCCAGCAGGCTCCGGGACAGGGAGTCCGGGGAGCTGTTTTTT
18 TRBD2 TRBJ2-5 - TRBV19 CASSITSGGAGVGETQYF TGTGCCAGTAGTATAACTAGCGGGGGGGCTGGGGTCGGAGAGACCCAGTACTTC
16 TRBD1 TRBJ1-2 few TRBV6-5 CASSYLRTGGGYGYTF TGTGCCAGCAGTTACTTGCGGACAGGGGGCGGCTATGGCTACACCTTC
15 - TRBJ1-2 - TRBV7-2 CASSHPRGGAYGYTF TGTGCCAGCAGCCACCCGCGGGGGGGGGCGTATGGCTACACCTTC
17 - TRBJ1-5 - TRBV19 CASSIVGAQRSNQPQHF TGTGCCAGTAGTATCGTCGGGGCCCAACGGAGCAATCAGCCCCAGCATTTT
12 - TRBJ2-3 few TRBV10-1 CASSQGTDTQYF TGCGCCAGCAGCCAGGGCACAGATACGCAGTATTTT
13 TRBD1 TRBJ1-1 - TRBV20-1 CSAGDRVNTEAFF TGCAGTGCTGGGGACAGGGTCAACACTGAAGCTTTCTTT
14 TRBD1 TRBJ1-5 - TRBV19 CASSGQVTNQPQHF TGTGCCAGTAGTGGACAGGTGACAAATCAGCCCCAGCATTTT
15 - TRBJ1-1 - TRBV7-9 CASSLGVGHSTEAFF TGTGCCAGCAGCTTAGGGGTGGGTCATAGCACTGAAGCTTTCTTT
14 - TRBJ1-2 once TRBV12-3/TRBV12-4 CASSLGRGDYGYTF TGTGCCAGCAGTTTGGGCAGAGGGGACTATGGCTACACCTTC
13 - TRBJ1-2 - TRBV5-1 CASSAETNYGYTF TGCGCCAGCAGCGCGGAGACTAACTATGGCTACACCTTC
14 - TRBJ2-2 - TRBV6-2/TRBV6-3 CGCTKRAGTGELFF TGTGGATGCACCAAGAGGGCGGGTACCGGGGAGCTGTTTTTT
14 - TRBJ1-2 - TRBV12-3/TRBV12-4 CASSLGRGNYGYTF TGTGCCAGCAGTTTGGGTCGGGGAAACTATGGCTACACCTTC
14 - TRBJ1-6 once TRBV20-1 CSAPGGSYNSPLHF TGCAGTGCCCCCGGAGGCTCCTATAATTCACCCCTCCACTTT
19 TRBD2 TRBJ2-4 - TRBV7-2 CASSLGGGLADPTLNIQYF TGTGCCAGCAGCTTAGGGGGGGGACTAGCGGACCCTACGTTAAACATTCAGTACTTC
13 - TRBJ2-7 - TRBV6-1 CASVSVRSYEQYF TGTGCCAGCGTTTCAGTCAGATCCTACGAGCAGTACTTC
14 - TRBJ2-7 - TRBV6-1 CAVHGDNLRREQYF TGTGCCGTCCATGGGGACAACCTCCGACGGGAGCAGTACTTC
16 - TRBJ1-6 - TRBV15 CATSRATGASSSPLHF TGTGCCACCAGCAGAGCAACCGGGGCATCGAGTTCACCCCTCCACTTT
16 - TRBJ1-5 - TRBV6-1 CASSRGGGYSNQPQHF TGTGCCAGCAGTAGAGGAGGAGGTTATAGCAATCAGCCCCAGCATTTT
16 - TRBJ2-3 few TRBV5-4 CASRLLGRISTDTQYF TGTGCCAGCCGTTTACTTGGACGGATTAGCACAGATACGCAGTATTTT
13 - TRBJ1-1 - TRBV7-9 CASSLDRSPKAFF TGTGCCAGCAGCTTAGATCGGTCCCCAAAGGCTTTCTTT
15 TRBD1 TRBJ2-2 few TRBV27 CASSFWDRSTGELFF TGTGCCAGCAGTTTTTGGGACAGGTCTACCGGGGAGCTGTTTTTT
14 - TRBJ2-7 - TRBV11-3 CASSFTASSYEQYF TGTGCCAGCAGCTTCACAGCCAGCTCCTACGAGCAGTACTTC
13 - TRBJ1-2 few TRBV24-1 CATSRSSFYGYTF TGTGCCACCAGCCGGTCGTCTTTTTATGGCTACACCTTC
17 TRBD1 TRBJ2-3 - TRBV11-3 CASSLDGRTGVTDTQYF TGTGCCAGCAGCTTAGATGGCCGGACAGGGGTCACAGATACGCAGTATTTT
14 - TRBJ1-5 - TRBV7-9 CASSYYTDHGPQHF TGTGCCAGCAGCTACTATACCGACCATGGGCCCCAGCATTTT
17 TRBD2 TRBJ2-3 few TRBV7-8 CASSSHPLAGKGYTQYF TGTGCCAGCAGCTCCCACCCCTTAGCGGGGAAGGGTTATACGCAGTATTTT
13 - TRBJ2-3 - TRBV24-1 CATRGEAGDTQYF TGTGCCACCAGGGGGGAAGCAGGAGATACGCAGTATTTT
15 - TRBJ1-5 few TRBV6-2/TRBV6-3 CASSYSGSLGQPQHF TGTGCCAGCAGTTACTCGGGCAGCCTGGGGCAGCCCCAGCATTTT
14 - TRBJ1-4 few TRBV6-1 CASRADSRDEKLFF TGTGCCAGCAGGGCGGACAGTAGGGATGAAAAACTGTTTTTT
16 TRBD1 TRBJ1-1 few TRBV5-1 CASKTRQGSPNTEAFF TGCGCCAGCAAGACCAGACAGGGGTCCCCGAACACTGAAGCTTTCTTT
14 - TRBJ1-2 few TRBV7-8 CASSFGGPNYGYTF TGTGCCAGCAGCTTCGGGGGGCCGAACTATGGCTACACCTTC
13 - TRBJ1-5 - TRBV2 CASSEEGNQPQHF TGTGCCAGCAGTGAAGAGGGCAATCAGCCCCAGCATTTT
12 TRBD1 TRBJ1-2 few TRBV20-1 CSAPDRDYGYTF TGCAGTGCTCCGGACAGGGACTATGGCTACACCTTC
16 - TRBJ2-2 - TRBV4-1 CASKGGGAANTGELFF TGCGCCAGCAAAGGAGGGGGAGCCGCGAACACCGGGGAGCTGTTTTTT
15 TRBD1 TRBJ1-1 once TRBV6-1 CASTQGARRNTEAFF TGTGCCAGTACCCAGGGGGCGCGAAGGAACACTGAAGCTTTCTTT
15 - TRBJ2-7 - TRBV6-1 CASSEAADSSYEQYF TGTGCCAGCAGTGAAGCCGCGGACAGTTCCTACGAGCAGTACTTC
13 - TRBJ1-5 few TRBV11-3 CASSSNSNQPQHF TGTGCCAGCAGCTCTAATAGCAATCAGCCCCAGCATTTT
15 - TRBJ1-5 - TRBV6-5 CASSSRDGGNQPQHF TGTGCCAGCAGTTCTAGAGATGGCGGCAATCAGCCCCAGCATTTT
14 TRBD1 TRBJ1-2 once TRBV12-5 CASGFVSGGTGYTF TGTGCTAGTGGTTTCGTGTCAGGGGGTACGGGCTACACCTTC
13 TRBD2 TRBJ2-5 - TRBV15 CATSIYGGETQYF TGTGCCACCAGCATTTACGGGGGGGAGACCCAGTACTTC
15 - TRBJ2-3 - TRBV21-1 CASSKGQGAEDTQYF TGTGCCAGCAGCAAAGGACAGGGGGCGGAAGATACGCAGTATTTT
14 - TRBJ1-2 - TRBV7-9 CASSLAGSNYGYTF TGTGCCAGCAGCTTAGCGGGGTCTAACTATGGCTACACCTTC
13 - TRBJ1-5 once TRBV10-3 CAISEGSNQPQHF TGTGCCATCAGTGAGGGTAGCAATCAGCCCCAGCATTTT
13 - TRBJ1-2 - TRBV6-2/TRBV6-3 CASSYRAGYGYTF TGTGCCAGCAGTTACCGGGCAGGCTATGGCTACACCTTC
15 TRBD1 TRBJ1-1 - TRBV5-1 CASSSPRDRMTEAFF TGCGCCAGCAGCTCACCCCGGGACAGGATGACCGAAGCTTTCTTT
15 - TRBJ2-4 - TRBV20-1 CSARDPQLAKNIQYF TGCAGTGCTAGAGATCCCCAACTAGCCAAAAACATTCAGTACTTC
15 - TRBJ1-5 - TRBV6-1 CASSPRGGPNQPQHF TGTGCCAGCAGTCCTCGAGGAGGACCCAATCAGCCCCAGCATTTT